The 3 T cell receptor beta chains reported below all come from one sample, sequenced in a study of T-cell memory formation after mild COVID-19. TCRdb redid the calling of the 5' RACE reads with MiXCR, one entry per CDR3 protein. The profile covers roughly 400,000 distinct CDR3 sequences, with 18% appearing a single time and around a fifth taken by the ten largest. Material: PBMCs or a T cell subset sorted from them (not recorded which). The source is a man aged 18 to 35 who had mild COVID-19 (a few samples of this study predate the infection). Cell type and time point are not known.

The chain recombines TRBV5-5 with TRBJ1-5; maybe TRBD1 (6 bases). Per the germline V gene, CDR1 is SGHKS and CDR2 is YYEKEE (reference sequence). The ends were cut back, 0 bases at V and 6 bases at J, with 10 bases in the middle. This CDR3 has 14 amino acids. DNA of the CDR3: TGTGCCAGCAGCTTGGCACAGGGAGGTCAGCCCCAGCATTTT. Translating it yields CASSLAQGGQPQHF.

The table lists this clonotype with a few counts. J is TRBJ2-3 and V is TRBV20-1, with no clear D. There are 14 residues in the CDR3. Trimming removed 1 base at V and 0 bases at J, with 8 bases between. Germline V gives CDR1 DFQATT, CDR2 SNEGSKA (reference sequence). The CDR3, as DNA: TGCAGTGCTAGAGGCGAAACTAGCACAGATACGCAGTATTTT. It codes for CSARGETSTDTQYF.

The CDR3 protein is CATSRDHLTEAFF. CDR3 nucleotides: TGTGCCACCAGCAGAGATCATCTCACTGAAGCTTTCTTT. The chain combines TRBV15 with TRBJ1-1; D is ambiguous. The CDR3 has 13 residues. V was trimmed by 0 bases and J by 4 bases, leaving 6 bases between them. Germline V gene lookup returns CDR1 LNHNV and CDR2 YYDKDF (reference sequence).